This T cell receptor beta chain was identified in a study of T-cell memory formation after mild COVID-19. The CDR3 has 13 amino acids. Trimming removed 2 bases at V and 7 bases at J, with 12 bases between. Germline-derived CDR1 and CDR2 are SGHTA and FQGTGA. Study-wide results and caveats: Researchers could not confirm that second-wave clones peaking on day 37 targeted SARS-CoV-2. Contracting CD4+ clones were located mainly in CM and EM, and CD8+ clones in EMRA.

TCRdb re-called the 5' RACE reads with MiXCR, one entry per CDR3 protein. The data hold 430,000 or so distinct CDR3 sequences, with 20% to 30% observed a single time. This clonotype showed up just a few times. Its antigen remains unidentified. The sample comprised PBMCs or a T cell subset sorted from them (not recorded which). The chain uses TRBV7-3 and TRBJ2-7, with D hard to call. The source of this sequence is an adult woman who had mild COVID-19 (a few samples of this study predate the infection). Cell type and time point are not known. The CDR3 reads CASSLGPGTEQYF. The CDR3, as DNA: TGTGCCAGCAGCTTAGGCCCCGGAACGGAGCAGTACTTC.